A single T cell receptor beta chain is shown here with its context. Antigen: not known. An end of the junction does not agree with germline; a read error may underlie this. TCR beta cDNA libraries included unique molecular identifiers. TCRdb ran MiXCR on the PCR reads and lists one entry per CDR3 protein. The sample holds about 560,000 distinct CDR3 sequences, around 47% seen once. The sample comes from a study of post-analysis software for immune sequencing data. Germline V CDR1 and CDR2: SGHRS, YFSETQ. The CDR3 loop spans 15 amino acids. General study results and limits: Controls showed lower frequencies than patients for roughly five TRBV segments, and TRBV5-6, TRBV5-1 and TRBV20-1 were among these.

The chain couples TRBV5-1 to TRBJ2-1; 8 positions match TRBD2. Sample: blood. This clonotype was sampled from a girl aged 5 to 17 with multiple sclerosis. CDR3 coding DNA: TGCGCCAGCAGCTCGAAACTAGCGGCTTACAATGGGCAGTTCTTC. Its translation is CASSSKLAAYNGQFF.